The clone carrying this T cell receptor beta chain was counted between two and nine times. CDR1 and CDR2 from the germline V gene are MDHEN and SYDVKM. The CDR3 length is 15 residues. Trimming took off 2 bases at V and 1 base at J, with 11 bases between the two ends. The record originates from a study of blood T cell repertoires in COVID-19. TCRdb's table, derived via immunoSEQ multiplex PCR, lists solely in-frame clones and lacks some. The repertoire holds roughly 240,000 clones, with 70% to 85% as singletons. V usage is TRBV28 and J usage is TRBJ1-1; possible D gene TRBD1, 5 bases. This TCR was sampled from an elderly woman with acute or convalescent COVID-19. Sequencing input: peripheral blood. The CDR3 here is CASSLMGRANTEAFF. DNA of the CDR3: TGTGCCAGCAGTTTAATGGGCAGGGCGAACACTGAAGCTTTCTTT.